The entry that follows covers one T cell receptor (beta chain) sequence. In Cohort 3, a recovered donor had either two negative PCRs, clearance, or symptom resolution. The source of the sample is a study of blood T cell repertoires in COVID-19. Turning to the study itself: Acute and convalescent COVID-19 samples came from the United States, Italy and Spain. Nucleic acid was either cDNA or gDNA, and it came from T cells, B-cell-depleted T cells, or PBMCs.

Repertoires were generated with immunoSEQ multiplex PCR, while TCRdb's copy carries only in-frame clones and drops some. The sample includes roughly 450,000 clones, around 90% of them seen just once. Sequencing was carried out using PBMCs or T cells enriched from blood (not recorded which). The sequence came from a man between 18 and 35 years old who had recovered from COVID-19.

The DNA of the CDR3 is TGTGCCAGCAGTTCCCAGGGGGCGGCTAATGAAAAACTGTTTTTT. Protein sequence: CASSSQGAANEKLFF. V usage is TRBV6-5 and J usage is TRBJ1-4; 8 nucleotides line up with TRBD1. The V segment lost 4 bases and the J segment 3 bases; nucleotides outside the gene matches: 4. Germline lookup yields CDR1 MNHEY and CDR2 SVGAGI. This CDR3 region has 15 residues.